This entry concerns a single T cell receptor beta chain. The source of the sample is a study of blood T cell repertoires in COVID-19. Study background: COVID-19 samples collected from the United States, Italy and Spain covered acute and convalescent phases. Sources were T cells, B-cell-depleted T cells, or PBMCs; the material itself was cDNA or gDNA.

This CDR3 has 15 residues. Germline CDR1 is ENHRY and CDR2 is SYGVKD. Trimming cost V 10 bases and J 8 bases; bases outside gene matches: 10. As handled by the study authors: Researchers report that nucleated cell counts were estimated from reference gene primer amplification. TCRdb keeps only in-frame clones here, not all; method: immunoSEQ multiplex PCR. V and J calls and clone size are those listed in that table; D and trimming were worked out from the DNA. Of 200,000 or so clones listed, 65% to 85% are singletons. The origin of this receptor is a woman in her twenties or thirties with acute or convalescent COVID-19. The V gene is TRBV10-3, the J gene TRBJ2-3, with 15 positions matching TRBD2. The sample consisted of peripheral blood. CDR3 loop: CATAPGLAGGRTQYF. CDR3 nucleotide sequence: TGTGCCACCGCCCCAGGACTAGCGGGGGGGCGTACGCAGTATTTT.